This T cell receptor beta chain was identified during a study of monozygotic twins with inflammatory bowel disease. TCRdb reprocessed the 5' RACE reads, with one entry per CDR3 protein and no DNA. This sample contains around 150,000 distinct CDR3 sequences. Broader study findings: Relative clonotype sharing with others was diminished in IBD patients versus healthy twins, particularly with disease activity. Against healthy co-twins, IBD patients had lower TCRbeta diversity (measured by inverse Simpson). A single strong clonotype or signal linked to IBD was not supported.

Germline V lookup: CDR1 SGHTA, CDR2 FQGTGA. This CDR3 region has 16 residues. Whole blood, unsorted for T cells, was the source of total RNA. As concerns this clonotype: Its antigen is undetermined.

The sequence was obtained from a human donor with ulcerative colitis or Crohn's disease, or a healthy co-twin of an affected twin (not recorded which). The sample consisted of blood. This rearrangement joins TRBV7-3 to TRBJ2-3; the D call of TRBD2 rests on TCRdb alone, since no DNA is present to check it. CDR3 region: CASSSGLAGVTDTQYF.